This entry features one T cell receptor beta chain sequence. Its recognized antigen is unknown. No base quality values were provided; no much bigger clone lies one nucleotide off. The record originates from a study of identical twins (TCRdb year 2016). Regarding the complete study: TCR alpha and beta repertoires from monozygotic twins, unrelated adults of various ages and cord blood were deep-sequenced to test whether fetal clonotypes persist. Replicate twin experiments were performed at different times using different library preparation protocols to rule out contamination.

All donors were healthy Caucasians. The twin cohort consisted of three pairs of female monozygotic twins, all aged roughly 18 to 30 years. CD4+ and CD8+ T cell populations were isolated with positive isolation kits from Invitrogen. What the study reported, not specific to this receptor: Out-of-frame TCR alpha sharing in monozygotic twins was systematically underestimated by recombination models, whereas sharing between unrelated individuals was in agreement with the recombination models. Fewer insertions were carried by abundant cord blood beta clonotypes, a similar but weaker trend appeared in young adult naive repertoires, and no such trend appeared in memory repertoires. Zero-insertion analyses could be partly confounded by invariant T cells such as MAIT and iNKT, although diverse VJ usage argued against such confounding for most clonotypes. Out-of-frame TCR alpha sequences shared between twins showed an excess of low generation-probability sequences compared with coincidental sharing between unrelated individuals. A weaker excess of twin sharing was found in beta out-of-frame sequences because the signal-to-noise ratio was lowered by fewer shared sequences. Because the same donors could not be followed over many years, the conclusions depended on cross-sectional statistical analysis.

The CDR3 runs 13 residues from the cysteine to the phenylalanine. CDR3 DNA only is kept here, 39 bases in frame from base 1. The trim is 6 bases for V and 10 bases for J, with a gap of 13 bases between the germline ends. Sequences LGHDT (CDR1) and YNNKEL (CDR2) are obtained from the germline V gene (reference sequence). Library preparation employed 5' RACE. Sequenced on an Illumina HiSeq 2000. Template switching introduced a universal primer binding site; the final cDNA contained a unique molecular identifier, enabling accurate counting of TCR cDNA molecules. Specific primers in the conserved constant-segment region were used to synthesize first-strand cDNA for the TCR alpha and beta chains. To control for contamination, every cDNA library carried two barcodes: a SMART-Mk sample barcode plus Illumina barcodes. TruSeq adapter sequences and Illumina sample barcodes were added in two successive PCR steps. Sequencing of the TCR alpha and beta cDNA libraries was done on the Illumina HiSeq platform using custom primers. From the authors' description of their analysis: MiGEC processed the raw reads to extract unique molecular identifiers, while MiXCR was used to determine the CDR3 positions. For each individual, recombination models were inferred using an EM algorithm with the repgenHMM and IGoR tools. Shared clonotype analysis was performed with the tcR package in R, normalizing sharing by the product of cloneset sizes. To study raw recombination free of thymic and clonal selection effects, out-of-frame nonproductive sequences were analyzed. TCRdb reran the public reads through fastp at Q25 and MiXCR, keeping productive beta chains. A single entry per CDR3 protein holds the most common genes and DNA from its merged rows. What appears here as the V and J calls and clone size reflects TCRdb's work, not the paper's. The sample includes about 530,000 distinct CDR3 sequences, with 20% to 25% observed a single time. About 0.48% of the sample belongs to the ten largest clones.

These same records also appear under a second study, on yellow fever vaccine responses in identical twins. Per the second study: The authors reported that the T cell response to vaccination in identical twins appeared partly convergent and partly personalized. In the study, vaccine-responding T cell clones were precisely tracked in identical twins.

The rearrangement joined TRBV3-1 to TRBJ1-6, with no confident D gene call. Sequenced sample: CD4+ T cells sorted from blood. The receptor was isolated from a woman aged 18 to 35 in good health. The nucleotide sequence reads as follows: TGTGCCAGCAGGGTCGGGGATGGGTCACCCCTCCACTTT. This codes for CASRVGDGSPLHF.